This T cell receptor beta chain was identified in a study of blood T cell repertoires in COVID-19 (dated by TCRdb to about 2020). At the level of the whole study: Samples from collaborators originated in the United States, Italy and Spain and spanned both the acute and convalescent phases of COVID-19. The material from the prospective study consisted of cDNA or gDNA derived from T cells, B-cell-depleted T cells, or PBMCs. Subjects who had been exposed to COVID-19, were actively infected with it, or had recovered from it provided the deeply sampled blood TCRbeta repertoires that made up the dataset. The repertoires were released in a freely available public database intended as a resource for research on the immune response to SARS-CoV-2. The samples were drawn from the first 160 participants of the ongoing ImmuneRACE study and from over a thousand subjects provided by 6 global collaborators. Sample metadata almost always included a de-identified subject ID, COVID-19 status, age in years and sex. Where HLA class I and class II types were available, the types were taken from metadata supplied by the sample provider, not from assay-based typing.

TCRbeta CDR3 regions were amplified from genomic DNA by means of the immunoSEQ Assay, a bias-controlled multiplex PCR. From the authors' description of their analysis: The number of nucleated cells in each sample was estimated by amplification of reference gene primers within the assay. Sequence reads were collapsed and filtered to measure the absolute abundance of every unique TCRbeta CDR3 rearrangement. For each sample, productive Simpson clonality was calculated by taking the square root of Simpson's diversity index across productive rearrangements. Held by TCRdb, this immuneACCESS table contains in-frame sequences only and omits some clones. Under half of the omission traces to an unresolved V gene where checked; the cause of the rest is unknown. V and J calls and clone size are copied from that table; D and trimming were computed from the DNA. Here the sample has nearly 250,000 clones; about 87% occur a single time. Of the sample, 0.87% is held by the ten largest clones.

Enrolling through a virtual design, the prospective study's participants ranged in age from about 18 to 100 years and lived across 24 United States geographic areas. In the prospective study, participants were assigned to cohorts based on the clinical history participants reported in a screening survey and a study questionnaire. Exposed participants were defined as having been in contact with someone with a PCR-confirmed or clinician-diagnosed COVID-19 case within 2 weeks of study entry. Each participant in the prospective study had whole blood, serum and a nasopharyngeal or oropharyngeal swab collected by mobile phlebotomists. Prospective study participants could optionally give additional blood draws and questionnaires over an approximately 2-month period. Before DNA extraction, blood samples from the prospective study were shipped at room temperature or frozen. Overall results and qualifications from the work: The amount of clinical and demographic metadata varied by source and participant and was provided uncurated.

Concerning this clone itself: Its antigen remains unidentified. Per-nucleotide qualities are absent, and no much larger clonotype sits a single base away.

Sequenced: PBMCs or T cells enriched from blood (not recorded which). This TCR was sampled from a man aged 50-59 years who had been exposed to COVID-19.

CDR3 sequence: CASSQDPGWTNTGELFF. The nucleotide sequence reads TGCGCCAGCAGCCAAGATCCAGGGTGGACGAACACCGGGGAGCTGTTTTTT. The sequence links TRBV4-1 to TRBJ2-2; the D gene is possibly TRBD1, with 5 bases matching. The germline ends are 11 bases apart after V is trimmed by 0 bases and J by 0 bases. According to the germline V gene, CDR1 reads MGHRA and CDR2 reads YSYEKL. From its cysteine to its phenylalanine, the CDR3 spans 17 amino acids. The sequence is cut down to CDR3 DNA, 51 bases in frame from base 1.